This T cell receptor (beta chain) was identified during a study of CD8 T cells in ankylosing spondylitis. The CDR3 sequence is 13 residues long. V shed 4 bases and J shed 2 bases, with 9 bases lying between them. Per the germline V gene, CDR1 is MNHEY and CDR2 is SMNVEV (reference sequence). Each CDR3 protein gets one entry after TCRdb re-called the 5' RACE reads with MiXCR. Of about 200,000 distinct CDR3 sequences in the sample, 13% were seen once. The TCR originated in a male donor with ankylosing spondylitis or in good health (not recorded which). The specimen sequenced was blood, either unsorted or a sorted T cell fraction (not recorded which). The chain recombines TRBV27 with TRBJ2-7, with D perhaps TRBD2 (5 bases). CDR3 nucleotide sequence: TGTGCCAGCAGTTCCGGGGAGACCTACGAGCAGTACTTC. Translating gives CASSSGETYEQYF.